This T cell receptor (beta chain) was documented in a study of T-cell reconstitution after alpha-beta-depleted transplantation in children. Molecular barcoding with unique molecular identifiers was used for the TCRbeta library. TCRdb independently ran MiXCR on the PCR reads; one entry per CDR3 protein. Among just under 550,000 distinct CDR3 sequences listed, about 16% were seen once. Germline CDR1 SQVTM, CDR2 ANQGSEA. CDR3 length equals 15 residues. With 3 bases clipped from V and 5 bases from J, the junction kept 6 bases outside the gene matches. The sample here was PBMCs from the stem cell graft donor, taken from the stem cell graft. The chain carries TRBV29-1 and TRBJ2-2, with 10 bases fitting TRBD2. This clonotype was obtained from a human donor who donated a stem cell graft to a child with acute lymphoblastic leukemia. In DNA form, the CDR3 reads TGCAGCGTTGAGAGAGCGGGAGGGCCGACCGGGGAGCTGTTTTTT. Protein: CSVERAGGPTGELFF.